This entry describes one T cell receptor (beta chain). The source of the sample is a study of OX40 agonist ivuxolimab in advanced cancers. Trimming shortened V by 2 bases and J by 5 bases, and 23 bases separated the two germline ends. CDR3 length: 18 residues. The germline V gene has CDR1 MGHRA and CDR2 YSYEKL. The protocol was immunoSEQ multiplex PCR, while the TCRdb copy is restricted to in-frame clones and leaves out a portion. The data hold 50,000 or so clones, with about 89% observed a single time. The TCR was taken from an adult with an advanced solid tumor such as melanoma, head and neck, liver or kidney cancer. Sequenced here: CD4+ or CD8+ T cells sorted from blood, sampled in a trial of the OX40 agonist ivuxolimab. The V call is TRBV4-1, the J call TRBJ2-3, with a possible D match to TRBD1 (6 bases). The CDR3 nucleotides are TGCGCCAGCAGCCAACCTATCCGGGACACCCGAAGGAGAGATACGCAGTATTTT. It is translated as CASSQPIRDTRRRDTQYF.